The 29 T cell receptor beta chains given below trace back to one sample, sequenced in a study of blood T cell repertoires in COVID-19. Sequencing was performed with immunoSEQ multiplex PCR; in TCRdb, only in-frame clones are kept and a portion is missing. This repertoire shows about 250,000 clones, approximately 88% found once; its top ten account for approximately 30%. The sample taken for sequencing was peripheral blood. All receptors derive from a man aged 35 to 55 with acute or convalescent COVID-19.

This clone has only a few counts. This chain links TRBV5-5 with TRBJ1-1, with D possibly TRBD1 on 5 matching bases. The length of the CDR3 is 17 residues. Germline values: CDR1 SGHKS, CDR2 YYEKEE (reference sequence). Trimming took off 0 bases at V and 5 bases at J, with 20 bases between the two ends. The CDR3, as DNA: TGTGCCAGCAGCTTGGGAAGGGTTCAGGGTTCTGTGACTGAAGCTTTCTTT. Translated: CASSLGRVQGSVTEAFF.

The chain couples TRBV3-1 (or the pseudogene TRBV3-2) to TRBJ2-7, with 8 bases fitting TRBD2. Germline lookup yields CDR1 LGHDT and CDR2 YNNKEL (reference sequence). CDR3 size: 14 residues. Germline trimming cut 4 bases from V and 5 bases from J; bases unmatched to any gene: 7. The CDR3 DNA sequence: TGTGCCAGCAGCCCGGACGGGAGGGAAGACGAGCAGTACTTC. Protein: CASSPDGREDEQYF.

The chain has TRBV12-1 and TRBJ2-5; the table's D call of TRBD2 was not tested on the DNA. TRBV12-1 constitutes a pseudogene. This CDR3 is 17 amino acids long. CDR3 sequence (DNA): TGTGCCAGCAGCTTTGTTACGGGGGGAAAGGTCCAGGAGACCCAGTACTTC. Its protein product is CASSFVTGGKVQETQYF.

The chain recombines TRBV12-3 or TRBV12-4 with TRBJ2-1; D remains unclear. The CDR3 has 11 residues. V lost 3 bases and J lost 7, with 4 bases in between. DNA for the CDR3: TGTGCCAGCAGTTTTTTAAATGAGCAGTTCTTC. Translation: CASSFLNEQFF.

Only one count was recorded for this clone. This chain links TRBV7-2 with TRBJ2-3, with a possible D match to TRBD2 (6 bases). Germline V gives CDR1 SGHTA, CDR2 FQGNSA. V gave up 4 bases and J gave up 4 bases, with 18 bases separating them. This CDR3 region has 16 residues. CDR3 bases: TGTGCCAGCAGCTACCCCTCTCCGGGAGCGGCAGATACGCAGTATTTT. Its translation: CASSYPSPGAADTQYF.

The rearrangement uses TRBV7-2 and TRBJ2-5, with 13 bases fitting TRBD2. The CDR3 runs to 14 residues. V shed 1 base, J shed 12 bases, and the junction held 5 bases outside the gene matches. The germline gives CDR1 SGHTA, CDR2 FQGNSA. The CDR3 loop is CASSLGTSGSFEYF. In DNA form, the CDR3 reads TGTGCCAGCAGCTTAGGGACTAGCGGGAGCTTTGAGTACTTC.

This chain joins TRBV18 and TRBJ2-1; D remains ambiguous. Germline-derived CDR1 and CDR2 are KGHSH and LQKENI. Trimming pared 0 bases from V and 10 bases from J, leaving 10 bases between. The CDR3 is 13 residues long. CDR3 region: CASSPPVVREQFF. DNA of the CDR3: TGTGCCAGCTCACCACCGGTTGTCAGGGAGCAGTTCTTC.

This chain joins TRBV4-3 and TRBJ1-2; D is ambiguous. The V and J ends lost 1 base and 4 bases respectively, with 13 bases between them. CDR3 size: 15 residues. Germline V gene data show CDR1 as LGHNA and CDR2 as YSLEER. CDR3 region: CASSQGAGRPYGYTF. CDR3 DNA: TGCGCCAGCAGCCAAGGTGCAGGTCGCCCCTATGGCTACACCTTC.

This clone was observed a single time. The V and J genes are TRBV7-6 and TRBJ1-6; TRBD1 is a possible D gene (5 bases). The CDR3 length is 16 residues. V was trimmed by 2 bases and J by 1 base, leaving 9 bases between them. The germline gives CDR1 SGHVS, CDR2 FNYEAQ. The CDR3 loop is CASSLRQMSYNSPLHF. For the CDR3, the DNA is TGTGCCAGCAGCTTAAGACAGATGTCCTATAATTCACCCCTCCACTTT.

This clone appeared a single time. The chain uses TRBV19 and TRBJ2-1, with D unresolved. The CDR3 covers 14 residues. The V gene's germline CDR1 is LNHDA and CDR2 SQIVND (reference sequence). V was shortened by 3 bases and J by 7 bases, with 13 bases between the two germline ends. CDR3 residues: CASSMSNSLNEQFF. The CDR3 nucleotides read TGTGCCAGTAGTATGAGTAATAGCTTAAATGAGCAGTTCTTC.

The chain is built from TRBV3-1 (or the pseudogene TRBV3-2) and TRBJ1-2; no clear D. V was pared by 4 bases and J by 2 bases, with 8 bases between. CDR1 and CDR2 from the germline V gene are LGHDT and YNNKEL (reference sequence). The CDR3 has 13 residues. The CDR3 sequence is CASSPGENYGYTF. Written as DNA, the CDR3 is TGTGCCAGCAGCCCCGGGGAGAACTATGGCTACACCTTC.

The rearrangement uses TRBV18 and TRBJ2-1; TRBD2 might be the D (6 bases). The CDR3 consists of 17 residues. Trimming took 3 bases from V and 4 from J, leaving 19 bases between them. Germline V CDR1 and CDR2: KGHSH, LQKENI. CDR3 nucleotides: TGTGCCAGCTCACCCGGGACTGCTGCCCAGTTTTACAATGAGCAGTTCTTC. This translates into CASSPGTAAQFYNEQFF.

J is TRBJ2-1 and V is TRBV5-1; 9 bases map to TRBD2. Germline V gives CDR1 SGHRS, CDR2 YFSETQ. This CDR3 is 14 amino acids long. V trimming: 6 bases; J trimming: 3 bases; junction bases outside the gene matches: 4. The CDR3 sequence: CASMLAGNYNEQFF. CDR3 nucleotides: TGCGCCAGCATGCTAGCGGGGAACTACAATGAGCAGTTCTTC.

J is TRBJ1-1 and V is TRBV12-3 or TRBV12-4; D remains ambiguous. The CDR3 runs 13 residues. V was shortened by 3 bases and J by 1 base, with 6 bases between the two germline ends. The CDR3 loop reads CASSLGTNTEAFF. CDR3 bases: TGTGCCAGCAGTTTGGGCACGAACACTGAAGCTTTCTTT.

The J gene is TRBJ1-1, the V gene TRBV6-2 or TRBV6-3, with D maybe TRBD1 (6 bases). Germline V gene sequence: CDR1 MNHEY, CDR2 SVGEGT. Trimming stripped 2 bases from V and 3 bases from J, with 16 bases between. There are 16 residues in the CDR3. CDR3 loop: CASSYQTGNRYTEAFF. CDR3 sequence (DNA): TGTGCCAGCAGTTACCAGACAGGTAACCGTTACACTGAAGCTTTCTTT.

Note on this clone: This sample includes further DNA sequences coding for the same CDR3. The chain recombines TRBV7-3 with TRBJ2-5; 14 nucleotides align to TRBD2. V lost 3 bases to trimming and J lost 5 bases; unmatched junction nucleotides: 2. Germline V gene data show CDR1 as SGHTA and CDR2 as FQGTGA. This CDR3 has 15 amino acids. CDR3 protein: CASSLGLAGVETQYF. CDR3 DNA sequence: TGTGCCAGCAGCTTGGGACTAGCGGGAGTGGAGACCCAGTACTTC.

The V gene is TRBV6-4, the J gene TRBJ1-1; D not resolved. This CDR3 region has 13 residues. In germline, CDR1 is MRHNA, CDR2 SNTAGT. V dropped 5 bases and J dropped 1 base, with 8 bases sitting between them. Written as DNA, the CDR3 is TGTGCCAGCAGTAGCGAGGCGAACACTGAAGCTTTCTTT. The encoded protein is CASSSEANTEAFF.

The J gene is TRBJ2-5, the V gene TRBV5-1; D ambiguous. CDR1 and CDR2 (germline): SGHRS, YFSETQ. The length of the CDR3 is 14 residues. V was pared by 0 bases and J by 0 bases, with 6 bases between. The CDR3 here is CASSLDGNQETQYF. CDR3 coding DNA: TGCGCCAGCAGCTTGGATGGCAACCAAGAGACCCAGTACTTC.

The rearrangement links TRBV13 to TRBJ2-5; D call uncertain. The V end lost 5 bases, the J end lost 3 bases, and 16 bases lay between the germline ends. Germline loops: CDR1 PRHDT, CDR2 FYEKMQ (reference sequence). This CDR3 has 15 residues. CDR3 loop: CASSPNTRREETQYF. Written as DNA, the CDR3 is TGTGCCAGCAGCCCTAATACCCGAAGAGAAGAGACCCAGTACTTC.

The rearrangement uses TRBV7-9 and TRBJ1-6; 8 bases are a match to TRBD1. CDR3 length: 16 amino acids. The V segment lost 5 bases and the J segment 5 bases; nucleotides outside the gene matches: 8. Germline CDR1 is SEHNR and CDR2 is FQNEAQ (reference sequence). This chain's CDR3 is CASSPARDRNNSPLHF. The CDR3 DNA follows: TGTGCCAGCAGCCCAGCGAGGGACAGGAATAATTCACCCCTCCACTTT. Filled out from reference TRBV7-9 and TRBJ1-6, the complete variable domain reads DTGVSQNPRHKITKRGQNVTFRCDPISEHNRLYWYRQTLGQGPEFLTYFQNEAQLEKSRLLSDRFSAERPKGSFSTLEIQRTEQGDSAMYLCASSPARDRNNSPLHFGNGTRLTVT.

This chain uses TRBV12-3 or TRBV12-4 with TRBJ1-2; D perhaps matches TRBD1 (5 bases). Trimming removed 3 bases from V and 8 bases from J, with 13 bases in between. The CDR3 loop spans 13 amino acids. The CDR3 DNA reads TGTGCCAGCAGTTTTCAGGGCAGTCGCGGCTACACCTTC. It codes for CASSFQGSRGYTF.

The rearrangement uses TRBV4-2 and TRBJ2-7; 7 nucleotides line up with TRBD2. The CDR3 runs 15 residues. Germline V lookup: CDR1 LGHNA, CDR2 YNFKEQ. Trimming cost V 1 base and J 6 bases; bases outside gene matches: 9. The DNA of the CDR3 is TGTGCCAGCAGCCAAGGTATGGCGGGAGCGGCCGAGCAGTACTTC. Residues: CASSQGMAGAAEQYF.

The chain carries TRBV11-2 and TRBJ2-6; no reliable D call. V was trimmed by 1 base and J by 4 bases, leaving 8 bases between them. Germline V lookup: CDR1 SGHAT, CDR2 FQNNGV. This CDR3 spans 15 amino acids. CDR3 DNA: TGTGCCAGCAGCTTAGGCCAGTCCGGGGCCAACGTCCTGACTTTC. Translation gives CASSLGQSGANVLTF. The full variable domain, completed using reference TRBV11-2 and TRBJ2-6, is EAGVAQSPRYKIIEKRQSVAFWCNPISGHATLYWYQQILGQGPKLLIQFQNNGVVDDSQLPKDRFSAERLKGVDSTLKIQPAKLEDSAVYLCASSLGQSGANVLTFGAGSRLTVL.

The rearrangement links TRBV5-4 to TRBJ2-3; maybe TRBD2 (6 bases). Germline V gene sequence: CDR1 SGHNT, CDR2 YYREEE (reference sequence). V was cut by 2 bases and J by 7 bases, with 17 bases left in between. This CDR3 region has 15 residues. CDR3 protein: CASSFDLTSKNTQYF. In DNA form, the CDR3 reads TGTGCCAGCAGCTTCGACCTGACTAGTAAAAATACGCAGTATTTT. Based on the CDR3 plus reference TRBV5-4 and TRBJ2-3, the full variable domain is ETGVTQSPTHLIKTRGQQVTLRCSSQSGHNTVSWYQQALGQGPQFIFQYYREEENGRGNFPPRFSGLQFPNYSSELNVNALELDDSALYLCASSFDLTSKNTQYFGPGTRLTVL.

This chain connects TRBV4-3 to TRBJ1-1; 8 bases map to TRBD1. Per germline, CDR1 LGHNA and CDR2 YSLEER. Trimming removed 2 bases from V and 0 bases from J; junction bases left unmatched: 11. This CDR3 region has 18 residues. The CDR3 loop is CASSQQRQGLKMNTEAFF. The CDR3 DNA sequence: TGCGCCAGCAGCCAACAGAGACAGGGGTTAAAGATGAACACTGAAGCTTTCTTT.

As DNA, the CDR3 is TGCGCCAGCAGCTGGGAGGGCGGAGCAACTAATGAAAAACTGTTTTTT. This codes for CASSWEGGATNEKLFF. The V and J genes are TRBV5-1 and TRBJ1-4; D is unclear. The ends were cut back, 3 bases at V and 0 bases at J, with 12 bases in the middle. Looked up from germline, CDR1 is SGHRS and CDR2 is YFSETQ. The CDR3 runs 16 residues.

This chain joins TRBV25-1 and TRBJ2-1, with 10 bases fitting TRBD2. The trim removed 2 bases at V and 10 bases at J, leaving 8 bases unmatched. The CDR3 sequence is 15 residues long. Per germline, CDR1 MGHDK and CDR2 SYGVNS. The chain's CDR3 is CASSELAGAHPEQFF. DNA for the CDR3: TGTGCCAGCAGTGAACTAGCGGGAGCCCACCCCGAGCAGTTCTTC.

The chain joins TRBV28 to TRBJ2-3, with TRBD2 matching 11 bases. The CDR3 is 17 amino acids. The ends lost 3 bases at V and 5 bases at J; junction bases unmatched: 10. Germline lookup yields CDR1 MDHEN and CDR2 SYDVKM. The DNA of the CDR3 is TGTGCCAGCAGTTTCACCACTAGCGGGAGTAAGATAGATACGCAGTATTTT. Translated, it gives CASSFTTSGSKIDTQYF.

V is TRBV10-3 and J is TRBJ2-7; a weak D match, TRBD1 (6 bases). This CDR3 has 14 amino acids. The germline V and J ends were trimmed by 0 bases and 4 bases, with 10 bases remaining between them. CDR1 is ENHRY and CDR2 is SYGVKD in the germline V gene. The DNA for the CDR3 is TGTGCCATCAGTGAGTCGAAACAGGGTTACGAGCAGTACTTC. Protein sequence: CAISESKQGYEQYF.